These 16 T cell receptor beta chains share one sample of origin, sequenced in a study of regulatory T cells in long-lasting Graves disease. According to the study, TCR beta libraries were built with iRepertoire HTBI primers and CDR3-region Arm-PCR. Each CDR3 protein is one row after TCRdb ran MiXCR on the multiplex PCR reads. This table holds hundreds of thousands of distinct CDR3 sequences, under 20% found once. The time point here: newly diagnosed GD, antithyroid drugs for less than 3 months. RNA extracted from PBMCs served as the sequencing template. This sample also belongs to another study, concerning T cells in Graves' hyperthyroidism and ophthalmopathy.

Sequenced here: peripheral blood mononuclear cells (PBMCs), sampled at new diagnosis, from a patient treated with antithyroid drugs. These receptors were collected from a woman in her twenties or thirties with Graves disease.

This clonotype was detected ten times or more. This chain connects TRBV6-1 to TRBJ1-1; D call uncertain. The CDR3 extends over 14 amino acids. Germline-derived CDR1 and CDR2 are MNHNS and SASEGT. Trimming left V 7 bases short and J 0 bases short, with 12 bases between. The CDR3 nucleotides are TGTGCCAGCAACCCGGGAGAGATGAACACTGAAGCTTTCTTT. Protein sequence: CASNPGEMNTEAFF.

This clonotype appeared a few times. CDR3 sequence (DNA): TGTGCCAGCAGCCCGGACGGGACCCATCTCGAGCAGTACTTC. This gives the protein CASSPDGTHLEQYF. The chain links TRBV5-6 to TRBJ2-3; tentatively, D is TRBD1 or TRBD2 (5 bases each). TRBJ2-7 explains the end of the DNA better; the J call may be wrong. The germline V gene has CDR1 SGHDT and CDR2 YYEEEE. The CDR3 covers 14 residues.

In its sample, this clonotype was seen a few times. The chain has TRBV7-6 and TRBJ2-7; 7 nucleotides match TRBD2. The V and J ends lost 4 bases and 3 bases, in that order; junction bases with no gene match: 6. This CDR3 has 14 residues. Germline V gene lookup returns CDR1 SGHVS and CDR2 FNYEAQ. The DNA of the CDR3 is TGTGCCAGCAGCTCGCGGGAGTCAGGCTACGAGCAGTACTTC. Its translation is CASSSRESGYEQYF.

This chain links TRBV7-3 with TRBJ2-3, with TRBD2 matching 7 bases. The trim removed 3 bases at V and 6 bases at J, leaving 9 bases unmatched. The germline V gene encodes CDR1 SGHTA and CDR2 FQGTGA. The CDR3 has 15 amino acids. For the CDR3, the DNA is TGTGCCAGCAGCTTTGTCGGCGGGAGTAAGGATACGCAGTATTTT. Translated: CASSFVGGSKDTQYF.

The J gene is TRBJ2-1, the V gene TRBV5-6; either TRBD1 or TRBD2 may supply D (5 bases each). The germline CDR1 and CDR2 sequences are SGHDT and YYEEEE. The V end was cut by 2 bases, the J end by 14 bases, with 14 bases between. This CDR3 is built from 12 residues. This CDR3 reads CASSLYSSREFF. Written as DNA, the CDR3 is TGTGCCAGCAGCTTATATTCTAGCAGGGAGTTCTTC.

This clonotype has more than one count but fewer than ten. The chain couples TRBV29-1 to TRBJ2-5; D is uncertain. This CDR3 has 12 residues. Germline V gene sequence: CDR1 SQVTM, CDR2 ANQGSEA. The CDR3 bases are TGCAACCGCCCATCTAGTGTGTCGGCCCAGTACTTC. This gives the protein CNRPSSVSAQYF.

This clonotype was counted at least ten times. The chain links TRBV28 to TRBJ1-2; 10 nucleotides agree with TRBD1. The CDR3 has 16 amino acids. V gave up 3 bases and J gave up 8 bases; unmatched junction bases: 12. Looked up from germline, CDR1 is MDHEN and CDR2 is SYDVKM. CDR3 residues: CASSFRSRQGARGYTF. The DNA for the CDR3 is TGTGCCAGCAGTTTTCGTTCGCGACAGGGGGCGCGAGGCTACACCTTC.

This clonotype was counted only a few times. V and J are TRBV30 and TRBJ2-7; TRBD2 might be the D (6 bases). Trimming shortened V by 8 bases and J by 7 bases, and 27 bases separated the two germline ends. Germline CDR1 GTSNPN, CDR2 SVGIG (reference sequence). The CDR3 runs to 15 residues. This CDR3 reads CAGTTQRMGTSEQYF. For the CDR3, the DNA is TGTGCCGGCACCACACAGCGCATGGGGACTTCGGAGCAGTACTTC.

This clonotype was counted only a few times. This chain joins TRBV5-1 and TRBJ1-6; D is possibly TRBD1 (6 bases). V lost 1 base, J lost 7 bases, and 15 bases lay in between. CDR1 and CDR2 from the germline V gene are SGHRS and YFSETQ. The CDR3 is 16 amino acids. DNA of the CDR3: TGCGCCAGCAGCTTGAATCTTATCCAGGGGAATTCACCCCTCCACTTT. Encoded protein: CASSLNLIQGNSPLHF.

This clonotype was detected many times. The chain uses TRBV18 and TRBJ1-4, with 8 nucleotides matching TRBD1. Germline V lookup: CDR1 KGHSH, CDR2 LQKENI. The CDR3 runs to 13 residues. The J segment lost 8 bases and the V segment lost 8 bases, leaving 7 bases of the junction unmatched. CDR3 coding DNA: TGTGCCAGCAGTCCACAGGGGGGGGAAAAACTGTTTTTT. It codes for CASSPQGGEKLFF.

This clonotype was detected many times. J is TRBJ2-1 and V is TRBV6-1, with TRBD1 matching 8 bases. Germline V CDR1 and CDR2: MNHNS, SASEGT. The CDR3 length is 17 residues. J lost 0 bases, V lost 4 bases, and 8 bases had no gene match. CDR3 sequence (DNA): TGTGCCAGCAGTGTCATTCGACAGGGGAGCTCCTACAATGAGCAGTTCTTC. The encoded protein is CASSVIRQGSSYNEQFF.

There are many counts of this clonotype. This chain links TRBV28 with TRBJ2-7, with D hard to call. CDR3 length equals 12 residues. CDR1 and CDR2 (germline): MDHEN, SYDVKM. The V end lost 7 bases, the J end lost 2 bases, and 9 bases lay between the germline ends. DNA for the CDR3: TGTGCCAGCATGGGCGGCACCTACGAGCAGTACTTC. Amino acid sequence: CASMGGTYEQYF.

The chain combines TRBV10-3 with TRBJ2-1; TRBD2 agrees at 9 bases. The CDR3 length is 13 residues. The V gene's germline CDR1 is ENHRY and CDR2 SYGVKD. Germline trimming cut 5 bases from V and 8 bases from J; bases unmatched to any gene: 4. The CDR3 sequence: CAISNSGGDEQFF. The CDR3 DNA follows: TGTGCCATCAGTAATAGCGGGGGCGATGAGCAGTTCTTC.

This clonotype was found a few times. A read error is possible here, since a much larger clone lies one base away. This sequence joins TRBV28 and TRBJ2-1; a weak D match, TRBD2 (6 bases). The CDR3 length is 13 residues. The V end lost 10 bases, the J end lost 10 bases, and 20 bases lay between the germline ends. Per germline, CDR1 MDHEN and CDR2 SYDVKM. The CDR3 DNA sequence: TGTGCCACCAAGATACCGGGAGCCTACGAGCAGTTCTTC. This sequence encodes CATKIPGAYEQFF. The variable domain in full, completed from reference TRBV28 and TRBJ2-1, reads DVKVTQSSRYLVKRTGEKVFLECVQDMDHENMFWYRQDPGLGLRLIYFSYDVKMKEKGDIPEGYSVSREKKERFSLILESASTNQTSMYLCATKIPGAYEQFFGPGTRLTVL.

The rearrangement joins TRBV6-2 or TRBV6-3 to TRBJ2-1; 8 nucleotides agree with TRBD2. J gave up 6 bases and V 4 bases, and 11 bases lay outside the gene matches. This CDR3 has 16 amino acids. Germline V gene lookup returns CDR1 MNHEY and CDR2 SVGEGT. In nucleotides, the CDR3 is TGTGCCAGCAGTTTCTCTGGTGGGACTAGACGCAATGAGCAGTTCTTC. It codes for CASSFSGGTRRNEQFF.

This clonotype has ten or more counts. V usage is TRBV20-1 and J usage is TRBJ1-1; D remains unclear. CDR1 DFQATT and CDR2 SNEGSKA come from the germline V gene (reference sequence). Trimming took off 0 bases at V and 1 base at J, with 9 bases between the two ends. This CDR3 comprises 14 residues. CDR3 sequence (DNA): TGCAGTGCTAGAGATATGTCAGAGAACACTGAAGCTTTCTTT. Translating gives CSARDMSENTEAFF.